This T cell receptor (beta chain) is drawn from a study of CD8 T cells in cerebrospinal fluid in Alzheimer's disease. TCRdb reprocessed the 10x single-cell sequencing reads, keeping one entry per CDR3 protein, no DNA. This repertoire includes approximately 1,500 distinct CDR3 sequences. The CDR3 covers 14 residues. In germline, CDR1 is SGHTA, CDR2 FQGNSA. This clonotype registers medium-sized by frequency. The TCR was taken from a human donor in good health. The material sequenced was cerebrospinal fluid. The gene calls are TRBV7-2 and TRBJ2-7; TCRdb's D gene call, TRBD1, goes unchecked for lack of DNA. The chain's CDR3 is CASSLEGRSYEQYF.